Following are 2 T cell receptor beta chains from one sample sequenced in a study of shared clonotypes between healthy human individuals. Some clones are missing from TCRdb's copy, which holds only in-frame ones; the method was immunoSEQ multiplex PCR. The sample consists of about 1 million clones, 65% to 80% of them appearing once. What was sequenced was memory CD4+ T cells sorted from blood. Regarding subset: CD45RA-negative fraction. The source is a man aged 18 to 30 in good health.

The rearrangement joins TRBV4-1 to TRBJ2-2, with 7 bases matching TRBD2. Looked up from germline, CDR1 is MGHRA and CDR2 is YSYEKL. There are 13 residues in the CDR3. J gave up 6 bases and V 4 bases, and 2 bases lay outside the gene matches. CDR3 sequence reads: CASSPRGSGELFF. For the CDR3, the DNA is TGCGCCAGCAGCCCGCGGGGGTCCGGGGAGCTGTTTTTT.

The chain recombines TRBV5-4 with TRBJ2-2, with 7 bases that match TRBD2. The CDR3 runs 15 residues. Looked up from germline, CDR1 is SGHNT and CDR2 is YYREEE (reference sequence). Losses at the gene ends were 6 bases for V and 3 bases for J; bases not matched to a gene: 8. DNA of the CDR3: TGTGCCAGCACCCGGGAGGCGGGGTACACCGGGGAGCTGTTTTTT. This gives the protein CASTREAGYTGELFF.